This record covers a single T cell receptor beta chain. Its antigen is undetermined. This PCR relied on a set of 60 Vbeta primers and 13 Jbeta primers. Assay used: immunoSEQ multiplex PCR; TCRdb lists only in-frame clones, some missing. The table shows around 140,000 clones, with roughly two thirds occurring only once. V gave up 7 bases and J gave up 3 bases, with 12 bases separating them. The CDR3 is 14 residues long. Germline CDR1 reads MDHEN; CDR2 reads SYDVKM. The data were obtained in a study of cytomegalovirus exposure and HLA in healthy donors. Whole-study findings and limits: The authors listed around 150 TCR beta chains as cytomegalovirus-associated.

Sequenced sample: PBMCs. The sequence derives from a male donor in good health and CMV-seronegative. The chain uses TRBV28 and TRBJ2-2, with TRBD1 as a possible D gene (5 bases). The CDR3 bases are TGTGCCAGCAAGGGCAGGGTGGACACCGGGGAGCTGTTTTTT. Its protein product is CASKGRVDTGELFF.